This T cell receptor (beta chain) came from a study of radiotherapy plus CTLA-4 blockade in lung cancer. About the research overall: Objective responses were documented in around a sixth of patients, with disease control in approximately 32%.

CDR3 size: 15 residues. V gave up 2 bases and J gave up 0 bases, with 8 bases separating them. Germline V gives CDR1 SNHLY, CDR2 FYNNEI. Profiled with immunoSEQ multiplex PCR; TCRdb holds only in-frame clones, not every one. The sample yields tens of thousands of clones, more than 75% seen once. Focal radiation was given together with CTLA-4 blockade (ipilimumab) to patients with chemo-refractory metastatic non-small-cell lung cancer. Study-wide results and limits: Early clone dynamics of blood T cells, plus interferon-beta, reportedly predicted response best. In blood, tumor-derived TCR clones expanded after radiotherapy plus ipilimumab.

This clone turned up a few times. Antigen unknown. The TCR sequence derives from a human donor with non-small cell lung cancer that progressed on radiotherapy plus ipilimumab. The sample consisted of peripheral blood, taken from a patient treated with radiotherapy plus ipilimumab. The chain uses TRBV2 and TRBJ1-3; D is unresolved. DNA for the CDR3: TGTGCCAGCAGTGAAACGGGAGACTCTGGAAACACCATATATTTT. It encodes CASSETGDSGNTIYF.